This TCR beta chain was recovered during a study of blood T cell repertoires in COVID-19. Study overall: Donors in the United States, Italy and Spain gave samples during acute or convalescent COVID-19. Nucleic acid was either cDNA or gDNA, and it came from T cells, B-cell-depleted T cells, or PBMCs.

Original handling: Estimation of nucleated cell counts relied on the amplification of reference gene primers. The protocol was immunoSEQ multiplex PCR, while the TCRdb copy is restricted to in-frame clones and leaves out a portion. For V, J and clone size, that table is used; D and trimming come from the DNA. The data hold 100,000 to 150,000 clones, with roughly four fifths observed a single time. Germline V gene lookup returns CDR1 LGHDT and CDR2 YNNKEL (reference sequence). V gave up 3 bases and J gave up 5 bases; unmatched junction bases: 3. The CDR3 has 15 residues. Sequencing was carried out using peripheral blood. The chain uses TRBV3-1 (or the pseudogene TRBV3-2) and TRBJ2-2; 10 bases fit TRBD2. The receptor comes from a man aged 55 to 70 with acute or convalescent COVID-19. CDR3 in DNA: TGTGCCAGCAGCCATAGCGGGGGGCCTACCGGGGAGCTGTTTTTT. Translation gives CASSHSGGPTGELFF.